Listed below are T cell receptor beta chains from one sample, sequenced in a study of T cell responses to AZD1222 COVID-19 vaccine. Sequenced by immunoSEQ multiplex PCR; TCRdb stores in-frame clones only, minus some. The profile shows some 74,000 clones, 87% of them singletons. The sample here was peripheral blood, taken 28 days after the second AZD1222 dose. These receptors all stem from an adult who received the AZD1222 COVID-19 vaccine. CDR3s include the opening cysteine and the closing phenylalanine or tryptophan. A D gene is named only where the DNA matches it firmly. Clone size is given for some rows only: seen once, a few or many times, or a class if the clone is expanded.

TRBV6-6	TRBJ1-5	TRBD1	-	CAGDRGESNQPQHF	TGTGCCGGAGACAGGGGAGAGAGCAATCAGCCCCAGCATTTT
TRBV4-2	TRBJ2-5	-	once	CASSQGGSGQETQYF	TGTGCCAGCAGCCAAGGGGGTAGCGGCCAAGAGACCCAGTACTTC
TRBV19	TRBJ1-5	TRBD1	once	CASRPGTGDGQPQHF	TGTGCCAGTAGGCCAGGGACAGGGGACGGTCAGCCCCAGCATTTT
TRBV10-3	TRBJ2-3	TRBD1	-	CAISEGDRGRRGTDTQYF	TGTGCCATCAGTGAAGGGGACAGGGGGCGCCGGGGGACAGATACGCAGTATTTT
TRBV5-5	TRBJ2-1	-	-	CASSLGTLSNEQFF	TGTGCCAGCAGCCTTGGCACCTTAAGCAATGAGCAGTTCTTC
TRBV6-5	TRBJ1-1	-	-	CASTAGTAYTEAFF	TGTGCCAGCACCGCCGGGACGGCTTACACTGAAGCTTTCTTT
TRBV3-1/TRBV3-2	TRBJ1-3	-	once	CASSQDRDDGDGNTIYF	TGTGCCAGCAGCCAAGATCGGGACGATGGAGATGGAAACACCATATATTTT
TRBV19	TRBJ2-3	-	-	CASSIDMASIGPGTDTQYF	TGTGCCAGTAGTATAGATATGGCTAGCATCGGCCCCGGGACAGATACGCAGTATTTT
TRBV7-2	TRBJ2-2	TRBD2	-	CASSLKRASGNTGELFF	TGTGCCAGCAGCTTAAAAAGGGCTAGCGGTAACACCGGGGAGCTGTTTTTT
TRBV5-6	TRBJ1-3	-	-	CASSLGGTGNTIYF	TGTGCCAGCAGCTTGGGAGGGACCGGAAACACCATATATTTT
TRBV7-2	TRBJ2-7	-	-	CASSSAAGPPNYEQYF	TGTGCCAGCAGCTCGGCGGCAGGTCCCCCTAACTACGAGCAGTACTTC
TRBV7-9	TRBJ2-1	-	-	CASSLVATEQFF	TGTGCCAGCAGCTTAGTAGCAACTGAGCAGTTCTTC
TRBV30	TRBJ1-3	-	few	CAWSSGAGNTIYF	TGTGCCTGGAGTTCAGGGGCTGGAAACACCATATATTTT
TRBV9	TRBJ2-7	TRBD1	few	CASSVEGTGSLYEQYF	TGTGCCAGCAGCGTGGAAGGGACAGGGAGCTTGTACGAGCAGTACTTC
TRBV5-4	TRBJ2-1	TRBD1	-	CASSRDRGLHNEQFF	TGTGCCAGCAGCCGGGACAGGGGGCTACACAATGAGCAGTTCTTC
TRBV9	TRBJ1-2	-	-	CASSVQTYGYTF	TGTGCCAGCAGCGTACAGACTTATGGCTACACCTTC
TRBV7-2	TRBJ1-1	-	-	CASSLMRPRENTEAFF	TGTGCCAGCAGCTTAATGAGGCCAAGGGAGAACACTGAAGCTTTCTTT
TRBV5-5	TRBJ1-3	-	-	CASSLHGERNSGNTIYF	TGTGCCAGCAGCTTGCATGGGGAACGGAACTCTGGAAACACCATATATTTT